A single sample is the source of the 31 T cell receptor beta chains below, sequenced in a study of T-cell memory formation after mild COVID-19. TCRdb ran MiXCR on the 5' RACE reads and lists one entry per CDR3 protein. The top ten clones hold 2.1% of a sample with 200,000 to 250,000 distinct CDR3 sequences, about 16% of them seen once. Sequencing was carried out using PBMCs or a T cell subset sorted from them (not recorded which). These receptors came from an adult woman who had mild COVID-19 (a few samples of this study predate the infection). Cell type and time point are not known.

This clonotype was detected a few times. The gene calls are TRBV7-2 and TRBJ2-7; 7 nucleotides match TRBD1. The V gene end was trimmed by 5 bases and the J gene end by 4 bases; junction bases not matched to a gene: 2. This CDR3 has 12 amino acids. Germline CDR1 reads SGHTA; CDR2 reads FQGNSA. CDR3 loop: CASSQQGYEQYF. The DNA for the CDR3 is TGTGCCAGCAGCCAACAGGGGTACGAGCAGTACTTC.

This clonotype was recorded a few times. The rearrangement joins TRBV14 to TRBJ2-7, with D unclear. Germline loops: CDR1 SGHDN, CDR2 FVKESK. The length of the CDR3 is 15 residues. V lost 0 bases and J 2 bases, leaving 11 bases between the germline ends. CDR3 amino acids: CASSQEWSPPYEQYF. Here the CDR3 DNA reads TGTGCCAGCAGCCAAGAATGGTCTCCCCCCTACGAGCAGTACTTC.

There are many counts of this clonotype. The CDR3 protein is CSAQPIDRGAYEQYF. The CDR3 DNA reads TGCAGTGCCCAACCCATAGACAGGGGGGCCTACGAGCAGTACTTC. The genes are TRBV20-1 and TRBJ2-7; 9 positions agree with TRBD1. In germline, CDR1 is DFQATT, CDR2 SNEGSKA (reference sequence). Trimming cost V 6 bases and J 2 bases; bases outside gene matches: 11. The CDR3 has 15 residues.

This clonotype was seen once. J is TRBJ1-2 and V is TRBV12-3 or TRBV12-4, with D hard to call. The CDR3 is 14 amino acids. V lost 3 bases and J lost 4, with 12 bases in between. The CDR3 protein is CASSFSGEGYGYTF. As DNA, the CDR3 is TGTGCCAGCAGTTTCTCAGGAGAAGGCTATGGCTACACCTTC.

This clonotype was counted only a few times. The CDR3 sequence is CAISSTDNQPQHF. CDR3 sequence (DNA): TGTGCCATCAGTTCCACAGACAATCAGCCCCAGCATTTT. This sequence joins TRBV10-3 and TRBJ1-5; D is unresolved. CDR1 ENHRY and CDR2 SYGVKD come from the germline V gene. Trimming left V 5 bases short and J 3 bases short, with 8 bases between. The CDR3 has 13 residues.

This clonotype was seen ten or more times. The J gene is TRBJ2-3, the V gene TRBV6-2 or TRBV6-3; 9 bases are shared with TRBD2. The germline CDR1 and CDR2 sequences are MNHEY and SVGEGT. Losses at the gene ends were 8 bases for V and 6 bases for J; bases not matched to a gene: 15. The CDR3 extends over 16 amino acids. As DNA, the CDR3 is TGTGCCAGCGGTTCTAGTTTGGGACTAGCTACGGATACGCAGTATTTT. This sequence encodes CASGSSLGLATDTQYF.

This clonotype was counted between two and nine times. V and J are TRBV5-1 and TRBJ2-7; TRBD2 agrees at 13 bases. The J segment lost 6 bases and the V segment lost 3 bases, leaving 12 bases of the junction unmatched. Germline lookup yields CDR1 SGHRS and CDR2 YFSETQ. This CDR3 has 17 residues. CDR3 loop: CASSSEAGLAGVFEQYF. The CDR3 DNA sequence: TGCGCCAGCAGCTCCGAAGCCGGACTAGCGGGAGTTTTCGAGCAGTACTTC.

Only a few counts were recorded for this clonotype. The chain joins TRBV7-3 to TRBJ1-1; D not resolved. From germline, CDR1 is SGHTA and CDR2 FQGTGA. The CDR3 sequence is 11 residues long. With 4 bases removed from V and 6 bases from J, the gap between germline ends came to 6 bases. CDR3 in amino acids: CASSSVSEAFF. CDR3 sequence (DNA): TGTGCCAGCAGCTCCGTATCTGAAGCTTTCTTT.

This clonotype was seen many times. J is TRBJ2-7 and V is TRBV12-3 or TRBV12-4; 9 bases fit TRBD2. The CDR3 runs to 15 residues. J lost 5 bases, V lost 6 bases, and 11 bases had no gene match. CDR3 DNA sequence: TGTGCCAGCAGCCCGGCTGGGCGGGGGGGCCACGAGCAGTACTTC. This codes for CASSPAGRGGHEQYF.

The CDR3 nucleotides read TGTGCCAGCAGCTTGGGTGACGCCCGCGGGGGCTACACCTTC. As protein: CASSLGDARGGYTF. This rearrangement joins TRBV7-2 to TRBJ1-2; D gene uncertain. This CDR3 has 14 amino acids. Germline V lookup: CDR1 SGHTA, CDR2 FQGNSA. V was cut by 3 bases and J by 8 bases, with 16 bases left in between. Using reference TRBV7-2 and TRBJ1-2 for the parts outside the CDR3, the full variable domain is GAGVSQSPSNKVTEKGKDVELRCDPISGHTALYWYRQSLGQGLEFLIYFQGNSAPDKSGLPSDRFSAERTGGSVSTLTIQRTQQEDSAVYLCASSLGDARGGYTFGSGTRLTVV.

The genes are TRBV4-1 and TRBJ2-7, with 10 bases that match TRBD1. The CDR3 sequence is 15 residues long. V lost 4 bases to trimming and J lost 1 base; unmatched junction nucleotides: 4. Per the germline V gene, CDR1 is MGHRA and CDR2 is YSYEKL. CDR3: CASSPGQGPSYEQYF. The CDR3 DNA sequence: TGCGCCAGCAGCCCGGGACAGGGGCCGTCCTACGAGCAGTACTTC.

The chain has TRBV30 and TRBJ2-2, with D tentatively TRBD2 (6 bases). Germline CDR1 is GTSNPN and CDR2 is SVGIG (reference sequence). The CDR3 has 13 residues. V lost 2 bases to trimming and J lost 13 bases, with 17 bases between them. CDR3 region: CAWSMGGRGRLFF. In DNA, the CDR3 is TGTGCCTGGAGTATGGGGGGACGGGGTCGGCTGTTTTTT.

The chain is built from TRBV7-9 and TRBJ2-3; the D gene is possibly TRBD1 (5 bases). The CDR3 is made up of 15 amino acids. From germline, CDR1 is SEHNR and CDR2 FQNEAQ (reference sequence). V lost 6 bases and J lost 0, with 13 bases in between. The CDR3 DNA follows: TGTGCCAGCAGGCTAAACCCAGGGAGCACAGATACGCAGTATTTT. Translating it yields CASRLNPGSTDTQYF.

The V call is TRBV3-1, the J call TRBJ2-1, with a possible D match to TRBD1 (5 bases). V was pared by 0 bases and J by 10 bases, with 13 bases between. This CDR3 region has 14 residues. CDR1 is LGHDT, CDR2 YNNKEL, per germline (reference sequence). The CDR3 protein is CASSQDGAIGEQFF. Written as DNA, the CDR3 is TGTGCCAGCAGCCAAGATGGGGCTATTGGAGAGCAGTTCTTC.

V gene TRBV5-5 combines with J gene TRBJ2-1, with 10 positions matching TRBD1. Germline loops: CDR1 SGHKS, CDR2 YYEKEE (reference sequence). The CDR3 spans 15 residues. J was trimmed by 9 bases and V by 4 bases; bases with no gene match: 10. CDR3 loop: CASSQGQGLRGEQFF. The CDR3 region has the DNA TGTGCCAGCAGCCAGGGACAGGGGTTGCGCGGTGAGCAGTTCTTC.

This clonotype was detected a few times. This chain connects TRBV7-2 to TRBJ1-3; 7 bases agree with TRBD1. Looked up from germline, CDR1 is SGHTA and CDR2 is FQGNSA. The trim removed 5 bases at V and 2 bases at J, leaving 9 bases unmatched. CDR3 size: 16 residues. Here the CDR3 reads CASSPRQGGAGNTIYF. The CDR3 region has the DNA TGTGCCAGCAGCCCTCGACAGGGAGGTGCTGGAAACACCATATATTTT.

This clonotype turned up a few times. The CDR3 bases are TGTGCCAGCAGCGGGTTGGGGGGAAGCTCCTACAATGAGCAGTTCTTC. Its translation: CASSGLGGSSYNEQFF. The genes are TRBV6-6 and TRBJ2-1, with D perhaps matching TRBD2 (6 bases). Trimming cost V 6 bases and J 0 bases, with 15 bases left between them. Germline lookup yields CDR1 MNHNY and CDR2 SVGAGI (reference sequence). CDR3 length: 16 amino acids.

V is TRBV19 and J is TRBJ1-5; D is undetermined. V dropped 6 bases and J dropped 5 bases, with 11 bases sitting between them. CDR1 and CDR2 from the germline V gene are LNHDA and SQIVND (reference sequence). This CDR3 contains 13 residues. The DNA of the CDR3 is TGTGCCAGTAGATGGGAGGGTGATCAGCCCCAGCATTTT. Translating gives CASRWEGDQPQHF.

The chain combines TRBV12-5 with TRBJ2-2; D remains unclear. Germline V lookup: CDR1 LGHNT, CDR2 FRNRAP. V lost 3 bases, J lost 5 bases, and 4 bases lay in between. The CDR3 consists of 12 residues. CDR3 in DNA: TGTGCTAGTGGTTTAACTACCGGGGAGCTGTTTTTT. It codes for CASGLTTGELFF.

This clonotype showed up just a few times. V and J are TRBV28 and TRBJ2-3; D not certain. Germline assignment: CDR1 MDHEN and CDR2 SYDVKM. The germline V and J ends were trimmed by 3 bases and 2 bases, with 9 bases remaining between them. The CDR3 loop spans 14 amino acids. CDR3 sequence (DNA): TGTGCCAGCAGTTTGGTCGGTCCCACAGATACGCAGTATTTT. Translation: CASSLVGPTDTQYF.

This chain connects TRBV15 to TRBJ2-7, with D possibly matching TRBD1 (6 bases). CDR1 is LNHNV, CDR2 YYDKDF, per germline (reference sequence). The germline V and J ends were trimmed by 3 bases and 4 bases, with 7 bases remaining between them. The CDR3 spans 12 residues. This CDR3 is CATSSQGYEQYF. The CDR3 DNA is TGTGCCACCAGCAGCCAGGGGTACGAGCAGTACTTC.

This CDR3 is CASSTRQSNTEAFF. The DNA of the CDR3 is TGTGCCAGCAGCACCAGACAGTCTAACACTGAAGCTTTCTTT. J is TRBJ1-1 and V is TRBV9; tentative D call: TRBD1 (5 bases). This CDR3 has 14 residues. In germline, CDR1 is SGDLS, CDR2 YYNGEE. Between the trimmed V and J ends, which lost 4 bases and 2 bases, there was a span of 12 bases.

The chain links TRBV19 to TRBJ2-7; D remains unclear. The V gene lost 5 bases and the J gene lost 12 bases, with 23 bases spanning the gap. The CDR3 is made up of 14 amino acids. In germline, CDR1 is LNHDA, CDR2 SQIVND (reference sequence). CDR3 bases: TGTGCCAGTAGTCCCACCTTTCCGACGACGCGGCTGTACTTC. Translating gives CASSPTFPTTRLYF.

The CDR3 bases are TGCGCCAGCAGCCCCCGCGGGACAGGGGAAACAGATACGCAGTATTTT. Residues: CASSPRGTGETDTQYF. V and J are TRBV5-1 and TRBJ2-3, with 10 bases lining up with TRBD1. CDR1 and CDR2 from the germline V gene are SGHRS and YFSETQ. The CDR3 runs 16 residues. The V and J ends lost 4 bases and 3 bases, in that order; junction bases with no gene match: 8.

This clonotype was seen ten or more times. This chain joins TRBV4-2 and TRBJ2-5, with 10 bases matching TRBD2. Germline trimming cut 4 bases from V and 7 bases from J; bases unmatched to any gene: 12. CDR1 is LGHNA, CDR2 YNFKEQ, per germline. The CDR3 consists of 16 residues. The CDR3 region is CASSPRTSGTQRTQYF. The CDR3 nucleotides are TGTGCCAGCAGCCCCCGTACTAGCGGGACTCAGCGGACCCAGTACTTC.

The chain recombines TRBV5-6 with TRBJ2-5; 9 bases line up with TRBD2. Germline V gene lookup returns CDR1 SGHDT and CDR2 YYEEEE. J was trimmed by 5 bases and V by 2 bases; bases with no gene match: 7. The CDR3 length is 15 residues. DNA of the CDR3: TGTGCCAGCAGCTTTCAAGGGACTAGCTGGGAGACCCAGTACTTC. Its protein is CASSFQGTSWETQYF.

The chain joins TRBV6-2 or TRBV6-3 to TRBJ2-2, with D perhaps TRBD1 or TRBD2 (7 bases each). Deletions cut 7 bases from V and 6 bases from J, with 15 bases between. The CDR3 spans 14 residues. Germline V gives CDR1 MNHEY, CDR2 SVGEGT. In DNA, the CDR3 is TGTGCCAGCAAAGGGAGGGGGCGAGCCGGGGAGCTGTTTTTT. Its translation: CASKGRGRAGELFF.

The chain recombines TRBV6-6 with TRBJ1-5; D is unresolved. CDR1 is MNHNY and CDR2 is SVGAGI in the germline V gene (reference sequence). V lost 6 bases, J lost 7 bases, and 16 bases lay in between. The CDR3 contains 14 residues. The CDR3 sequence is CASSPSITSQPQHF. The CDR3 region has the DNA TGTGCCAGCAGCCCATCCATAACAAGCCAGCCCCAGCATTTT.

This clonotype was counted between two and nine times. The chain carries TRBV24-1 and TRBJ2-5, with D unclear. CDR1 and CDR2 from the germline V gene are KGHDR and SFDVKD. This CDR3 contains 13 residues. With 4 bases removed from V and 1 base from J, the gap between germline ends came to 6 bases. CDR3 residues: CATSDRIQETQYF. In DNA, the CDR3 is TGTGCCACCAGTGACAGGATCCAAGAGACCCAGTACTTC.

This clonotype was picked up a small number of times. J is TRBJ2-6 and V is TRBV27; 8 bases align to TRBD1. Germline CDR1 reads MNHEY; CDR2 reads SMNVEV (reference sequence). V lost 2 bases to trimming and J lost 1 base; unmatched junction nucleotides: 13. The CDR3 runs to 20 residues. The CDR3 region is CASSLNTPTGVWSGANVLTF. The CDR3, as DNA: TGTGCCAGCAGTTTAAACACGCCGACAGGGGTTTGGTCTGGGGCCAACGTCCTGACTTTC.

The chain is built from TRBV5-1 and TRBJ2-1; either TRBD1 or TRBD2 may fit D (5 bases each). V was shortened by 5 bases and J by 7 bases, with 16 bases between the two germline ends. This CDR3 has 14 residues. Germline lookup yields CDR1 SGHRS and CDR2 YFSETQ. CDR3 sequence (DNA): TGCGCCAGCAGTGGGGACCCAGTAGGGAATGAGCAGTTCTTC. Translated: CASSGDPVGNEQFF.